The 25 T cell receptor beta chains presented below share a single source sample, sequenced in a study of cytomegalovirus exposure and HLA in healthy donors. PCR employed 60 Vbeta and 13 Jbeta primers. TCRdb's table, derived via immunoSEQ multiplex PCR, lists solely in-frame clones and lacks some. The repertoire holds roughly 150,000 clones, more than 65% seen once, with 5.5% to 6% in the top ten. Sequencing was performed on PBMCs. The receptors were gathered from a young man in good health and CMV-seropositive.

The V gene is TRBV28, the J gene TRBJ1-1; D might be TRBD1 (5 bases). This CDR3 is 13 amino acids long. The germline gives CDR1 MDHEN, CDR2 SYDVKM. The V end lost 7 bases, the J end lost 4 bases, and 13 bases lay between the germline ends. The CDR3 loop is CASNPGRGTEAFF. CDR3 nucleotides: TGTGCCAGCAACCCCGGGAGGGGCACTGAAGCTTTCTTT.

This clone was observed a single time. The chain has TRBV6-1 and TRBJ1-1; D might be TRBD1 (6 bases). This CDR3 is built from 13 residues. Germline values: CDR1 MNHNS, CDR2 SASEGT. V was cut by 7 bases and J by 12 bases, with 21 bases left in between. Here the CDR3 DNA reads TGTGCCAGCAATAACAGAGGGGGTGTAGACACTTTCTTT. This sequence encodes CASNNRGGVDTFF.

The CDR3 region is CASSRFQGYTF. The CDR3 DNA reads as TGTGCCAGCAGCCGATTTCAGGGCTACACCTTC. The chain couples TRBV5-6 to TRBJ1-2; no clear D gene. The CDR3 is 11 amino acids. Germline V lookup: CDR1 SGHDT, CDR2 YYEEEE. V was shortened by 4 bases and J by 8 bases, with 9 bases between the two germline ends.

The chain couples TRBV7-2 to TRBJ1-2; 8 positions match TRBD1. The CDR3 is 14 amino acids. Germline loops: CDR1 SGHTA, CDR2 FQGNSA. After removal of 4 bases from V and 1 base from J, the junction contained 2 bases not matched to a gene. Here the CDR3 reads CASSSGGRNYGYTF. The CDR3 DNA reads as TGTGCCAGCAGCTCAGGGGGCCGTAACTATGGCTACACCTTC.

This chain joins TRBV4-1 and TRBJ2-2; TRBD2 agrees at 11 bases. J was trimmed by 7 bases and V by 4 bases; bases with no gene match: 5. Germline CDR1 reads MGHRA; CDR2 reads YSYEKL. The CDR3 length is 15 residues. The CDR3 spells CASSRGTSGIGELFF. As DNA, the CDR3 is TGCGCCAGCAGCCGGGGGACTAGCGGTATCGGGGAGCTGTTTTTT.

The chain is built from TRBV15 and TRBJ1-5; 9 nucleotides line up with TRBD1. The V and J ends lost 3 bases and 7 bases, in that order; junction bases with no gene match: 4. The V gene's germline CDR1 is LNHNV and CDR2 YYDKDF (reference sequence). This CDR3 is 14 amino acids long. In DNA, the CDR3 is TGTGCCACCAGCAGGGGGACAGGGATCCAGCCCCAGCATTTT. It yields the protein CATSRGTGIQPQHF.

The chain combines TRBV19 with TRBJ1-5; perhaps TRBD1 as D (5 bases). Between the trimmed V and J ends, which lost 6 bases and 5 bases, there was a span of 20 bases. Germline CDR1 reads LNHDA; CDR2 reads SQIVND (reference sequence). This CDR3 has 16 residues. CDR3 amino acids: CASREEVGGEDQPQHF. In nucleotides, the CDR3 is TGTGCCAGTAGGGAAGAAGTGGGGGGAGAGGATCAGCCCCAGCATTTT.

This clone was found a few times. CDR3 residues: CSASGLSEQFF. CDR3 coding DNA: TGCAGTGCTAGTGGGCTATCAGAGCAGTTCTTC. The rearrangement uses TRBV20-1 and TRBJ2-1; D unresolved. The germline CDR1 and CDR2 sequences are DFQATT and SNEGSKA (reference sequence). The V end was cut by 3 bases, the J end by 10 bases, with 10 bases between. The CDR3 runs to 11 residues.

The chain recombines TRBV6-5 with TRBJ2-7; 8 nucleotides agree with TRBD1. This CDR3 comprises 15 residues. The germline V gene has CDR1 MNHEY and CDR2 SVGAGI. The trim removed 2 bases at V and 6 bases at J, leaving 9 bases unmatched. CDR3 sequence: CASSYDRTGHGEQYF. The CDR3 DNA reads as TGTGCCAGCAGTTACGACAGGACAGGGCACGGCGAGCAGTACTTC.

J is TRBJ1-2 and V is TRBV28; tentative D call: TRBD1 (5 bases). V lost 4 bases to trimming and J lost 7 bases, with 7 bases between them. CDR1 is MDHEN, CDR2 SYDVKM, per germline. This CDR3 has 11 amino acids. In nucleotides, the CDR3 is TGTGCCAGCAGTTGGGGGGGTGGCTACACCTTC. Amino acids: CASSWGGGYTF.

The V call is TRBV2, the J call TRBJ1-5; D is possibly TRBD1 (6 bases). The germline CDR1 and CDR2 sequences are SNHLY and FYNNEI. Trimming left V 3 bases short and J 11 bases short, with 14 bases between. There are 13 residues in the CDR3. The CDR3 sequence is CASSEAGVVSQHF. The CDR3 DNA sequence: TGTGCCAGCAGTGAGGCAGGGGTTGTGTCCCAGCATTTT.

This chain joins TRBV29-1 and TRBJ2-3, with 10 bases that match TRBD2. The CDR3 has 19 amino acids. In germline, CDR1 is SQVTM, CDR2 ANQGSEA. J gave up 3 bases and V 1 base, and 16 bases lay outside the gene matches. The CDR3 DNA sequence: TGCAGCGTTGAAGGGGGGCTAGCGGGAGTATCGGGGAAAACAGATACGCAGTATTTT. It encodes CSVEGGLAGVSGKTDTQYF.

The J gene is TRBJ1-5, the V gene TRBV9; D is unclear. Per the germline V gene, CDR1 is SGDLS and CDR2 is YYNGEE. The CDR3 length is 15 residues. The V and J ends lost 4 bases and 7 bases respectively, with 18 bases between them. CDR3 DNA: TGTGCCAGCAGCCCTACTGCCGATTTTCACCAGCCCCAGCATTTT. Translating gives CASSPTADFHQPQHF.

V usage is TRBV11-2 and J usage is TRBJ2-3; 7 positions agree with TRBD2. Germline-derived CDR1 and CDR2 are SGHAT and FQNNGV. Trimming removed 5 bases from V and 4 bases from J; junction bases left unmatched: 6. The CDR3 covers 14 residues. This chain's CDR3 is CASSRTSGSDTQYF. DNA of the CDR3: TGTGCCAGCAGCAGGACTAGTGGCTCAGATACGCAGTATTTT.

The V gene is TRBV28, the J gene TRBJ1-5, with a weak D call TRBD1 (5 bases). The CDR3 spans 15 residues. Per the germline V gene, CDR1 is MDHEN and CDR2 is SYDVKM. Trimming shortened V by 3 bases and J by 2 bases, and 11 bases separated the two germline ends. The CDR3 region has the DNA TGTGCCAGCAGTTTGGACAATGCGGGCAATCAGCCCCAGCATTTT. It is translated as CASSLDNAGNQPQHF.

This chain uses TRBV9 with TRBJ2-3; 9 bases map to TRBD2. This CDR3 contains 14 residues. CDR1 is SGDLS and CDR2 is YYNGEE in the germline V gene. J was trimmed by 3 bases and V by 3 bases; bases with no gene match: 2. The DNA for the CDR3 is TGTGCCAGCAGCGCCAGCGGGGGGACAGATACGCAGTATTTT. Its protein is CASSASGGTDTQYF.

CDR3 sequence (DNA): TGTGCCAGCAGCGGAGGAGGCGAGCAGTACTTC. It translates to CASSGGGEQYF. The chain recombines TRBV9 with TRBJ2-7, with a tentative D call TRBD2 (5 bases). Germline lookup yields CDR1 SGDLS and CDR2 YYNGEE. The CDR3 totals 11 residues. Between the trimmed V and J ends, which lost 3 bases and 6 bases, there was a span of 7 bases.

The genes are TRBV30 and TRBJ2-3; D possibly corresponds to TRBD2 (6 bases). The V gene's germline CDR1 is GTSNPN and CDR2 SVGIG (reference sequence). The CDR3 spans 15 residues. Trimming shortened V by 2 bases and J by 0 bases, and 12 bases separated the two germline ends. The CDR3 spells CAWSISGDSTDTQYF. CDR3 DNA sequence: TGTGCCTGGAGTATTTCGGGGGATAGCACAGATACGCAGTATTTT.

This chain joins TRBV30 and TRBJ2-3, with 8 bases matching TRBD2. The germline CDR1 and CDR2 sequences are GTSNPN and SVGIG (reference sequence). The CDR3 has 15 amino acids. The V and J ends lost 4 bases and 4 bases, in that order; junction bases with no gene match: 10. CDR3 residues: CAWKRTGGPADTQYF. CDR3 DNA: TGTGCCTGGAAAAGAACGGGAGGGCCGGCAGATACGCAGTATTTT.

This clone was seen just once. The same CDR3 arises from other DNA sequences in this sample as well. The V gene is TRBV7-2, the J gene TRBJ1-2, with TRBD1 identical over 9 bases. V dropped 2 bases and J dropped 6; count of bases not matched to a gene: 1. CDR3 length: 13 residues. Germline CDR1 SGHTA, CDR2 FQGNSA. The CDR3 loop is CASSLRDRDGYTF. The CDR3 DNA is TGTGCCAGCAGCTTAAGGGACAGGGATGGCTACACCTTC.

The V gene is TRBV7-2, the J gene TRBJ1-5; D might be TRBD1 (5 bases). This CDR3 is 14 amino acids long. The V and J ends lost 6 bases and 5 bases respectively, with 14 bases between them. Germline CDR1 reads SGHTA; CDR2 reads FQGNSA. CDR3 amino acids: CASSSSGLYQPQHF. The CDR3 nucleotides read TGTGCCAGCAGTTCGTCGGGACTCTATCAGCCCCAGCATTTT.

This chain uses TRBV6-5 with TRBJ1-2, with 10 bases aligning to TRBD1. With 6 bases clipped from V and 4 bases from J, the junction kept 8 bases outside the gene matches. This CDR3 has 15 residues. The germline V gene has CDR1 MNHEY and CDR2 SVGAGI. The chain's CDR3 is CASSLDRGRSYGYTF. The CDR3 DNA follows: TGTGCCAGCAGCCTTGACAGGGGGCGAAGCTATGGCTACACCTTC.

This chain links TRBV5-1 with TRBJ2-3, with D hard to call. Germline CDR1 is SGHRS and CDR2 is YFSETQ. Trimming took off 0 bases at V and 1 base at J, with 6 bases between the two ends. The CDR3 has 14 amino acids. CDR3 region: CASSLAPGTDTQYF. The CDR3 nucleotides are TGCGCCAGCAGCTTGGCCCCAGGCACAGATACGCAGTATTTT.

The CDR3 spells CASRDGLPTGELFF. Written as DNA, the CDR3 is TGTGCCAGCAGGGACGGACTCCCCACCGGGGAGCTGTTTTTT. The chain employs TRBV7-2 and TRBJ2-2; possibly TRBD2 for D (5 bases). This CDR3 region has 14 residues. V gave up 6 bases and J gave up 4 bases, with 12 bases separating them. Per the germline V gene, CDR1 is SGHTA and CDR2 is FQGNSA.

The CDR3 is CATSLTGLGILHEQFF. CDR3 nucleotides: TGTGCCACCAGCCTGACGGGACTAGGGATCCTTCATGAGCAGTTCTTC. The genes are TRBV27 and TRBJ2-1, with TRBD2 matching 8 bases. The CDR3 contains 16 residues. J gave up 8 bases and V 10 bases, and 19 bases lay outside the gene matches. CDR1 and CDR2 (germline): MNHEY, SMNVEV (reference sequence).